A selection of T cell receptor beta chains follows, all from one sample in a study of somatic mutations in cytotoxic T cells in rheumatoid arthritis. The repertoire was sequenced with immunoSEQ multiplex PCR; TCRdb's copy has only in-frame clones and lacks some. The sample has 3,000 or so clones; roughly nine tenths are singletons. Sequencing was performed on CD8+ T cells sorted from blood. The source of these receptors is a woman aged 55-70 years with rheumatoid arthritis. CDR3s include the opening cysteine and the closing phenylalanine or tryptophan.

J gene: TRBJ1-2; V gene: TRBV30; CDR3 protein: CASYDRRNYGYTF
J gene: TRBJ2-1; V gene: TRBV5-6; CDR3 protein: CASTIWGQGGNEQFF
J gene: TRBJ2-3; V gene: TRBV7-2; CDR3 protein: CASTLTSGGTDTQYF
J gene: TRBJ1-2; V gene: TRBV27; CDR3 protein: CASSPTYRAGYTF
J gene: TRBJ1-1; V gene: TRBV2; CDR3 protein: CASSMGIMGDRVNTEAFF
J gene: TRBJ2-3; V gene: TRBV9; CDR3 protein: CASSASGRAIDTQYF
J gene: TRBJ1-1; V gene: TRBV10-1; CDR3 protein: CASSPGMTEAFF
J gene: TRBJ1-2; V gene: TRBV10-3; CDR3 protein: CAISGQSGDYGYTF
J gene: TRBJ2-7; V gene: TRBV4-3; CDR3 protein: CASSQGAGGGYEQYF
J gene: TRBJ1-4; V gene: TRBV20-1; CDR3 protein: CSARRDSSLFF
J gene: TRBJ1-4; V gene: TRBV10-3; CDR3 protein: CAISEGRTGFNEKLFF
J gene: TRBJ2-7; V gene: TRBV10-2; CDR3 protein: CASSGMPRGPYEQYF
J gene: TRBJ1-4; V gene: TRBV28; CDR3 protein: CASSLSTAPNEKLFF
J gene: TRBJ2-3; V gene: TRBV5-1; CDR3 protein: CASSLGLASSYTQYF
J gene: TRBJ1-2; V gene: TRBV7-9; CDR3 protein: CASSLGLTGPLNYGYTF
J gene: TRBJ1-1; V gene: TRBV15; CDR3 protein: CATSRDRGGGTEAFF
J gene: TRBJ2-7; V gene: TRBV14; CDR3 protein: CASRSPGTAPTPF
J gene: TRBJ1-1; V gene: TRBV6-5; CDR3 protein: CASSYSQGVTEAFF
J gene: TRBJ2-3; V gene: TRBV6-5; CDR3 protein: CASSWEGPWGADTQYF
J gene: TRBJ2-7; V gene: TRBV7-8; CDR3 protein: CASSFWTSGEYEQYF
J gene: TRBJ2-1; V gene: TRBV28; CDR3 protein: CASSWTSGSLNEQFF
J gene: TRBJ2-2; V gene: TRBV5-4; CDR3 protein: CASSSSAAPGELFF
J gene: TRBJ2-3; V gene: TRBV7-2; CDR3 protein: CASSPNPARLAASTDTQYF
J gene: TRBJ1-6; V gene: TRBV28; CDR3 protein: CASSQVTAYNSPLHF
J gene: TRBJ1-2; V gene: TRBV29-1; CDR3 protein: CSVPAGYAYGYTF
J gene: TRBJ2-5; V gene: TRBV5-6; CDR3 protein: CASSLLLGEETQYF
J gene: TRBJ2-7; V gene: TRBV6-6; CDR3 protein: CASSYGGTATYEQYF
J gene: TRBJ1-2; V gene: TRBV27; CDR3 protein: CASSSGTTLSGYTF
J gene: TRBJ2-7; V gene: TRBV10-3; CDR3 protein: CAISEVYQGRGSYEQYF
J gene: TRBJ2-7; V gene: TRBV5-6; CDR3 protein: CASSPGTGGSYEQYF
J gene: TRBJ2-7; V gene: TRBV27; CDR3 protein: CASSAVLGEWQYF
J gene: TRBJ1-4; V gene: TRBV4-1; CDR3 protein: CASSRQGGIEKLFF
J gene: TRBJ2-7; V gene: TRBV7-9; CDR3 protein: CASSPRDKLNSYEQYF
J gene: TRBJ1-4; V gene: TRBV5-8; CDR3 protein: CASSLGYGAELFF
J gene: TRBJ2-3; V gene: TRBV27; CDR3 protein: CASSFGLAGGKRTDTQYF
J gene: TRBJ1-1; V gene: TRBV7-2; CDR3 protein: CASSLRQGDNTEAFF
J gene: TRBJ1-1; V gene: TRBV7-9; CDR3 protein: CASSGVPLEAFF
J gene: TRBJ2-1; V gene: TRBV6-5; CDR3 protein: CASSPTGGVYNEQFF
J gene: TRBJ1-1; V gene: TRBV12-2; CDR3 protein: CASRTQVRVSGTEAFF
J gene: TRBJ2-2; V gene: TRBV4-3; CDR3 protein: CASSQEYWTENTGELFF
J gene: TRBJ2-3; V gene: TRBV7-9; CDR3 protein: CASSFTSGTDTQYF
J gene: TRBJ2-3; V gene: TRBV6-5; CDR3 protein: CASRPTSGGLDTQYF
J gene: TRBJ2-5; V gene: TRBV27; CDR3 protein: CASSLSPGQETQYF
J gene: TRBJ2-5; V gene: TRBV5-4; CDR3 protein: CASSPGLAGAPYQETQYF
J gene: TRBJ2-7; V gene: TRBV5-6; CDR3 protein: CASSPGTSGTYEQYF